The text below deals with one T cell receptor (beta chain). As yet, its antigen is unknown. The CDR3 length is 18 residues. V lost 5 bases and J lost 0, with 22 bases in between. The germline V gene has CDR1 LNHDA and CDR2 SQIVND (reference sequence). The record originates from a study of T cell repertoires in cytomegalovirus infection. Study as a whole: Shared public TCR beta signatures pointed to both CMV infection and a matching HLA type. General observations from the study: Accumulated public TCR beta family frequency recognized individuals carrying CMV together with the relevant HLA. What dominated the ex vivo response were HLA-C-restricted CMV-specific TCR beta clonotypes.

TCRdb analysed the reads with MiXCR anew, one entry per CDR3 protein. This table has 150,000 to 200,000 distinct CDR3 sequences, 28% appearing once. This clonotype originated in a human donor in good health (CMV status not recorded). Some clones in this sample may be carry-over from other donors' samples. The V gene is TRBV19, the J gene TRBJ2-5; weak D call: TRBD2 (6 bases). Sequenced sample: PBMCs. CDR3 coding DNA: TGTGCCAGTAGTTTCGACCATCGGGGGTACGATGACCAAGAGACCCAGTACTTC. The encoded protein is CASSFDHRGYDDQETQYF. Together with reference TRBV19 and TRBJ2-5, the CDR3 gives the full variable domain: DGGITQSPKYLFRKEGQNVTLSCEQNLNHDAMYWYRQDPGQGLRLIYYSQIVNDFQKGDIAEGYSVSREKKESFPLTVTSAQKNPTAFYLCASSFDHRGYDDQETQYFGPGTRLLVL.